What follows describes a single T cell receptor (beta chain). The antigen is undetermined. Between the trimmed V and J ends, which lost 8 bases and 8 bases, there was a span of 12 bases. CDR3 length equals 11 residues. Germline V gene data show CDR1 as MNHNY and CDR2 as SVGAGI (reference sequence). The data belong to a study of T cells in localized non-small cell lung cancer. Overall study results and limits: Sequence data derive from only one tumor region, so heterogeneity remains possible. Appearances in adjacent lung were noted for a median approximately 50 of the top 100 tumor clones.

Sequencing used immunoSEQ multiplex PCR; TCRdb keeps in-frame clones, though not all of them. The profile shows 53,000 or so clones, approximately 91% of them singletons. The receptor's source is a man aged 35 to 69 with stage I lung adenocarcinoma. The genes are TRBV6-6 and TRBJ1-2; D is perhaps TRBD1 (6 bases). The sequencing used peripheral blood, collected before any cancer treatment. The CDR3 is CASRTAEGYTF. The CDR3 coding sequence is TGTGCCAGCCGGACAGCGGAAGGCTACACCTTC.